The T cell receptor beta chain described here comes from a study of T cells after yellow fever vaccination. Study conclusions and caveats: Overall, a small share of clonotypes was seen in both CD4 and CD8 compartments. Boosting was followed by the reappearance of most primary-vaccination clones (around 96% CD4, about 90% CD8).

This clonotype was counted only a few times. The antigen is undetermined. The CDR3 contains 16 residues. The trim removed 4 bases at V and 1 base at J, leaving 1 base unmatched. The germline gives CDR1 LGHDT, CDR2 YNNKEL (reference sequence). The authors made TCR cDNA by 5'RACE template switching, adding a universal primer site and UMIs. MiXCR was run by TCRdb on the 5' RACE reads, yielding one entry per CDR3 protein. The sample lists about 630,000 distinct CDR3 sequences; 9% to 15% were seen once. The TCR was taken from a man in his thirties or forties who received the YFV17D yellow fever vaccine. The rearrangement joins TRBV3-1 to TRBJ2-5; 15 bases line up with TRBD2. The sequencing used PBMCs, collected on the day of the yellow fever booster vaccination. CDR3: CASSRTSGRGQETQYF. The DNA for the CDR3 is TGTGCCAGCAGCCGGACTAGCGGGAGGGGCCAAGAGACCCAGTACTTC.